This T cell receptor (beta chain) emerged from a study of T cell repertoires in cytomegalovirus infection. TCRdb used MiXCR to reprocess the reads, holding one entry per CDR3 protein. The repertoire holds about 740,000 distinct CDR3 sequences, roughly a third seen once, with 2.5% to 3% in the top ten. The ends lost 2 bases at V and 2 bases at J; junction bases unmatched: 4. Germline lookup yields CDR1 MNHEY and CDR2 SVGAGI. The CDR3 runs 16 residues. The receptor was isolated from a human donor in good health (CMV status not recorded). Some clones in this sample may be carry-over from other donors' samples. The chain carries TRBV6-5 and TRBJ2-1; 9 bases match TRBD1. What was sequenced was PBMCs. CDR3 sequence reads: CASSYPGTGTYNEQFF. The CDR3 DNA follows: TGTGCCAGCAGTTACCCCGGGACAGGGACCTACAATGAGCAGTTCTTC.